This T cell receptor beta chain derives from a study of T-cell reconstitution after alpha-beta-depleted transplantation in children. The CDR3 is made up of 14 amino acids. Trimming left V 4 bases short and J 8 bases short, with 15 bases between. CDR1 is SGHTA and CDR2 is FQGNSA in the germline V gene. A TCRbeta library incorporating unique molecular identifiers was prepared. TCRdb re-derived calls from the PCR reads in MiXCR, one entry per CDR3 protein. Here the sample spans about 600,000 distinct CDR3 sequences, 23% being singletons. Overall study results and limits: Several hundred graft clones that had expanded were reportedly the source of alpha-beta T cells about two months after transplant.

With regard to this clonotype: The antigen is unknown.

The source is a boy under three years old who had a stem cell transplant for acute myeloid leukemia, so the T cells may come from the graft donor. Material: PBMCs, mostly from graft donor cells, obtained 360 days after TCRalphabeta/CD19-depleted stem cell transplant. This chain connects TRBV7-2 to TRBJ2-1; D possibly uses TRBD1 or TRBD2 (5 bases each). Written as DNA, the CDR3 is TGTGCCAGCAGCTCTCCGGGACGCAGGGATGAGCAGTTCTTC. It specifies CASSSPGRRDEQFF.